The TCR beta chain described here comes from a study of blood T cell repertoires in COVID-19. The CDR3 is 15 amino acids. V was trimmed by 5 bases and J by 1 base, leaving 10 bases between them. From germline, CDR1 is KGHDR and CDR2 SFDVKD. Assay used: immunoSEQ multiplex PCR; TCRdb lists only in-frame clones, some missing. The profile shows 170,000 or so clones, around four fifths of them singletons. Material for sequencing was PBMCs or T cells enriched from blood (not recorded which). The clonotype originates from a woman in her 50s who had recovered from COVID-19. V usage is TRBV24-1 and J usage is TRBJ2-2; a possible D gene is TRBD2 (5 bases). Written as DNA, the CDR3 is TGTGCCACCAGTGTGGCGGGTAGGAACACCGGGGAGCTGTTTTTT. Its translation: CATSVAGRNTGELFF.